This is a list of T cell receptor beta chains from one sample in a study of cytotoxic CD8 clonotypes in ibrutinib-treated CLL. Sequenced by immunoSEQ multiplex PCR; TCRdb stores in-frame clones only, minus some. Of 35,000 to 50,000 clones in the sample, 55% to 75% were seen once. Specimen: PBMCs, collected at disease progression, from a patient treated with ibrutinib. These receptors all stem from a human donor with chronic lymphocytic leukemia. Each CDR3 is given without its conserved first and last residue. A D gene is named only where the DNA matches it firmly.

V gene	D gene	J gene	CDR3 protein
TRBV6-6	-	TRBJ2-3	ATRTSTDTQY
TRBV7-2	-	TRBJ1-1	ASSPQGWTEAF
TRBV19	TRBD1	TRBJ1-2	ASTPGQGSFGYT
TRBV6-1	-	TRBJ1-2	ASILGAGGYPFSD
TRBV20-1	-	TRBJ2-7	SARISEQY
TRBV7-9	-	TRBJ1-2	ASSLSLADYGYT
TRBV6-5	TRBD2	TRBJ2-7	ASSNSGVSYEQY
TRBV14	-	TRBJ2-1	ASSRFDLGEQF
TRBV25-1	-	TRBJ1-3	ASSPSGGNTIY
TRBV10-3	TRBD1	TRBJ1-5	ATEGTDRGNNQPQH
TRBV28	TRBD1	TRBJ2-2	ASSRQGGKNTGELF
TRBV28	-	TRBJ1-1	ASSWRGKDTEAF
TRBV5-1	TRBD2	TRBJ2-7	ASSLGPSGTSGSYEQY
TRBV7-9	-	TRBJ1-6	ASRPGTGYNSPLH
TRBV19	TRBD2	TRBJ2-5	ASSMRGLAGAPGTQY
TRBV27	TRBD2	TRBJ2-3	ASSFRGGDTDTQY